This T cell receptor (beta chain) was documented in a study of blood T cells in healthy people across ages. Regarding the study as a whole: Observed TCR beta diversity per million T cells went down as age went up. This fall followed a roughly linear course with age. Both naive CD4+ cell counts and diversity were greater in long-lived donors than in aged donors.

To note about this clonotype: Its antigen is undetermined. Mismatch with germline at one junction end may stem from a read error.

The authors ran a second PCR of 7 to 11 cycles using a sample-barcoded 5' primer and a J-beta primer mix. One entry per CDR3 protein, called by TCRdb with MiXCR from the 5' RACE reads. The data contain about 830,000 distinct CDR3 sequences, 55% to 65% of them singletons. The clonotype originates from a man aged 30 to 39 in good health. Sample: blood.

CDR3 loop: CACSGRRLNTDTQYF. DNA for the CDR3: TGTGCCTGCAGCGGACGGAGACTTAACACAGATACGCAGTATTTT. The chain is built from TRBV2 and TRBJ2-3, with a tentative D call TRBD2 (5 bases). The CDR3 is 15 amino acids. The germline V gene has CDR1 SNHLY and CDR2 FYNNEI.